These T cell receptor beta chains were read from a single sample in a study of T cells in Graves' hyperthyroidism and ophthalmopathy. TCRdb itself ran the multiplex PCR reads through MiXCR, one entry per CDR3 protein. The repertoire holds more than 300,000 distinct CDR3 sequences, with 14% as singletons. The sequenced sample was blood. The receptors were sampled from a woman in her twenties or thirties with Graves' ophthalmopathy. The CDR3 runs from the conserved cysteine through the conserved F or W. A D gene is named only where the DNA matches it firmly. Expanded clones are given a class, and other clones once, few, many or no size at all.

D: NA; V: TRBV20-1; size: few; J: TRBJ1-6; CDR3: CSASPLLGNSPLHF; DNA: TGCAGTGCTAGTCCCCTGCTGGGTAATTCACCCCTCCACTTT
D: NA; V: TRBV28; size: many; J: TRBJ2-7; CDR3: CASSLRQPREQYF; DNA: TGTGCCAGCAGTTTACGACAGCCAAGGGAGCAGTACTTC
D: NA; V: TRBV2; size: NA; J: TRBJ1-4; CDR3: CASSGGSSATNEKLFF; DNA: TGTGCCAGCAGTGGGGGGTCTAGCGCAACTAATGAAAAACTGTTTTTT
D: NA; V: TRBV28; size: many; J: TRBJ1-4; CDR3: CASSAQGTNEKLFF; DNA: TGTGCCAGCAGCGCACAGGGAACTAATGAAAAACTGTTTTTT
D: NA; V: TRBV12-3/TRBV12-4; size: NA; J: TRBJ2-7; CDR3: CASSLGAGGHYERYF; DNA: TGTGCCAGCAGTTTAGGGGCCGGGGGGCACTACGAGCGGTACTTC
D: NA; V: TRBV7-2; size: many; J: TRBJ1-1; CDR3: CASSPAAGTADTEAFF; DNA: TGTGCCAGCAGCCCTGCAGCAGGGACGGCGGACACTGAAGCTTTCTTT
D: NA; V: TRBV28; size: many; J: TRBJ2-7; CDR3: CASSLSQGLEQYF; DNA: TGTGCCAGCAGTTTATCCCAGGGGCTCGAGCAGTACTTC
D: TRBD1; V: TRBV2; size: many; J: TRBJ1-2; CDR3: CASSSGTGSYGYTF; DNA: TGTGCCAGCAGTTCCGGGACAGGGAGTTATGGCTACACCTTC
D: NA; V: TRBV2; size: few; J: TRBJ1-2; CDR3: CASSEVGLLNGYTF; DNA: TGTGCCAGCAGTGAGGTGGGGTTATTGAATGGCTACACCTTC
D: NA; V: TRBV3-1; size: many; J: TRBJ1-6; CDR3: CASSPRGENSPLHF; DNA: TGTGCCAGCAGCCCACGGGGGGAGAATTCACCCCTCCACTTT
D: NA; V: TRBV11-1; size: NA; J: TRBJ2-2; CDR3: CASSLISDPKTGELFF; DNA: TGTGCCAGCAGCTTAATTTCCGATCCGAAGACCGGGGAGCTGTTTTTT
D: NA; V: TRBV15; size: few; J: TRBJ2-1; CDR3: CATSRQLDGSNEQFF; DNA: TGTGCCACCAGCAGACAGCTAGACGGCAGCAATGAGCAGTTCTTC
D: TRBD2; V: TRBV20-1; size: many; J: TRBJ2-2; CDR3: CSARDPAGGFTGELFF; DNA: TGCAGTGCTAGAGACCCAGCGGGGGGCTTCACCGGGGAGCTGTTTTTT
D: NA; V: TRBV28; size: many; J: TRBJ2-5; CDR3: CASSFPGSGGETQYF; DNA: TGTGCCAGCAGTTTCCCTGGCTCCGGGGGAGAGACCCAGTACTTC